This TCR beta chain came from a study of shared clonotypes between healthy human individuals. For the study at large: Used for every donor were three CD4 naive, three CD4 memory, two CD8 naive and one CD8 memory plate. Findings of the study overall: Non-shared clonotypes showed lower generation probabilities than clonotypes common to all four donors. Across a handful of donors, naive CD4 shared 5% to 5.5%, naive CD8 approximately 3.5%, memory CD4 approximately 2.5%, memory CD8 about 0.4%. Among donors, sharing of clonotypes was expected to be affected by sequencing depth.

Comments on this clone: Its specificity is unknown.

The naive CD8 fraction comprised CD45RO-negative cells positively selected for CCR7 and excluded terminally differentiated effector memory CD45RA+ cells. The assay was immunoSEQ multiplex PCR, and TCRdb's table has in-frame clones only and misses some. The sample records around 2,000,000 clones, over 85% being singletons. The ends were cut back, 5 bases at V and 5 bases at J, with 9 bases in the middle. Germline V CDR1 and CDR2: PRHDT, FYEKMQ (reference sequence). The CDR3 loop spans 12 amino acids. This rearrangement joins TRBV13 to TRBJ2-5; no definite D call. This clonotype originated in a man aged 18-30 years in good health. The specimen sequenced was naive CD8+ T cells sorted from blood. CDR3 sequence (DNA): TGTGCCAGCAGCCCCGTAGGGGAGACCCAGTACTTC. Its translation is CASSPVGETQYF.